The next 25 T cell receptor beta chains were all read from a single sample in a study of shared clonotypes between healthy human individuals. CD45RO-negative, CCR7-positively selected cells formed the naive CD8 fraction, excluding terminally differentiated effector memory CD45RA+ cells. The data were produced by immunoSEQ multiplex PCR, yet TCRdb's version contains in-frame clones alone and is incomplete. The sample includes some 800,000 clones, 80% to 95% of them seen just once. Sequencing was carried out using naive CD8+ T cells sorted from blood. These TCRs come from a man in his thirties or forties in good health.

The chain uses TRBV2 and TRBJ1-5; D ambiguous. The germline V gene encodes CDR1 SNHLY and CDR2 FYNNEI. This CDR3 is built from 13 residues. V dropped 7 bases and J dropped 2 bases, with 9 bases sitting between them. This CDR3 reads CASNGRGNQPQHF. CDR3 DNA: TGTGCCAGCAACGGACGGGGCAATCAGCCCCAGCATTTT.

CDR3 protein: CASSVGEGYTDTQYF. The CDR3 DNA reads TGTGCCAGCAGCGTAGGCGAAGGGTACACAGATACGCAGTATTTT. J is TRBJ2-3 and V is TRBV9; no reliable D call. CDR1 is SGDLS, CDR2 YYNGEE, per germline. This CDR3 is 15 amino acids long. The V gene lost 0 bases and the J gene lost 2 bases, with 10 bases spanning the gap.

Concerning this clone: Other DNA sequences in this sample translate to the same CDR3. The chain has TRBV28 and TRBJ2-7, with D perhaps matching TRBD1 (5 bases). Germline values: CDR1 MDHEN, CDR2 SYDVKM. The CDR3 totals 12 residues. Trimming cost V 6 bases and J 3 bases, with 9 bases left between them. The chain's CDR3 is CASSPTDYEQYF. The CDR3 region has the DNA TGTGCCAGCAGCCCGACAGACTACGAGCAGTACTTC.

CDR3 region: CASPPRLAGANEQFF. CDR3 nucleotides: TGTGCTAGCCCCCCCCGGCTAGCGGGAGCCAATGAGCAGTTCTTC. The chain carries TRBV7-7 and TRBJ2-1, with 10 bases matching TRBD2. The CDR3 contains 15 residues. Per the germline V gene, CDR1 is SSHAT and CDR2 is FNYEAQ (reference sequence).

The chain combines TRBV5-1 with TRBJ1-5, with a weak D call TRBD1 (6 bases). CDR1 is SGHRS, CDR2 YFSETQ, per germline. The CDR3 is 14 amino acids. The germline V and J ends were trimmed by 4 bases and 4 bases, with 12 bases remaining between them. In DNA, the CDR3 is TGCGCCAGCAGCCCCAATACAGGGAATCAGCCCCAGCATTTT. Protein product: CASSPNTGNQPQHF.

The V gene is TRBV27, the J gene TRBJ2-7; D may be TRBD1 (6 bases). This CDR3 has 15 residues. Trimming removed 3 bases at V and 5 bases at J, with 17 bases between. Germline V gene sequence: CDR1 MNHEY, CDR2 SMNVEV (reference sequence). The CDR3 protein is CASSFEGQSADEQYF. In nucleotides, the CDR3 is TGTGCCAGCAGTTTTGAAGGACAGTCCGCAGACGAGCAGTACTTC.

CDR3 nucleotide sequence: TGCAGCGTTACTACCGGGGGCAGGGAGACCCAGTACTTC. Protein sequence: CSVTTGGRETQYF. The chain has TRBV29-1 and TRBJ2-5, with D perhaps matching TRBD1 or TRBD2 (6 bases each). The CDR3 contains 13 residues. The V and J ends lost 5 bases and 5 bases respectively, with 15 bases between them. Germline V gene data show CDR1 as SQVTM and CDR2 as ANQGSEA.

This rearrangement joins TRBV2 to TRBJ1-3; D not certain. The CDR3 covers 16 residues. The ends were cut back, 4 bases at V and 4 bases at J, with 17 bases in the middle. In germline, CDR1 is SNHLY, CDR2 FYNNEI. The CDR3 sequence: CASSAPRLGSGNTIYF. DNA for the CDR3: TGTGCCAGCAGTGCGCCAAGGCTCGGGTCGGGAAACACCATATATTTT.

A single count supports this clone. V usage is TRBV6-1 and J usage is TRBJ2-7; D remains unclear. Trimming removed 4 bases at V and 0 bases at J, with 10 bases between. This CDR3 has 14 residues. Germline CDR1 reads MNHNS; CDR2 reads SASEGT. The CDR3 protein is CASSAGYNSYEQYF. CDR3 nucleotide sequence: TGTGCCAGCAGTGCCGGTTACAACTCCTACGAGCAGTACTTC.

V usage is TRBV10-2 and J usage is TRBJ2-7, with 11 bases identical to TRBD2. The germline V gene encodes CDR1 WSHSY and CDR2 SAAADI. The J segment lost 2 bases and the V segment lost 5 bases, leaving 8 bases of the junction unmatched. This CDR3 has 16 amino acids. CDR3 nucleotide sequence: TGCGCCAGCAGTCAACCCGGGACTAGCGGAACCTACGAGCAGTACTTC. It specifies CASSQPGTSGTYEQYF.

This clone showed up just once. V usage is TRBV15 and J usage is TRBJ2-3; 8 positions match TRBD2. Germline loops: CDR1 LNHNV, CDR2 YYDKDF (reference sequence). This CDR3 has 17 residues. The V and J ends lost 1 base and 2 bases, in that order; junction bases with no gene match: 8. This CDR3 is CATSRGRGGSPTDTQYF. The CDR3 bases are TGTGCCACCAGCAGAGGTCGGGGGGGTTCCCCCACAGATACGCAGTATTTT.

This chain connects TRBV27 to TRBJ2-2, with TRBD2 matching over 11 bases. CDR3 length equals 16 residues. Germline V gene sequence: CDR1 MNHEY, CDR2 SMNVEV (reference sequence). V lost 5 bases, J lost 3 bases, and 5 bases stayed unmatched. CDR3 nucleotides: TGTGCCAGCAGTAGTATACTAGCGGGAGACACCGGGGAGCTGTTTTTT. As protein: CASSSILAGDTGELFF.

The chain employs TRBV13 and TRBJ2-2; 9 positions agree with TRBD1. Germline CDR1 is PRHDT and CDR2 is FYEKMQ (reference sequence). CDR3 length: 16 amino acids. V lost 1 base to trimming and J lost 2 bases; unmatched junction nucleotides: 2. The CDR3 bases are TGTGCCAGCAGCTTAGCGGACAGGGGCAACACCGGGGAGCTGTTTTTT. Amino acid sequence: CASSLADRGNTGELFF.

The chain links TRBV27 to TRBJ2-1; D unclear. The CDR3 has 16 amino acids. Germline lookup yields CDR1 MNHEY and CDR2 SMNVEV (reference sequence). With 0 bases removed from V and 8 bases from J, the gap between germline ends came to 17 bases. CDR3 amino acids: CASSLSPPLLVDEQFF. CDR3 DNA sequence: TGTGCCAGCAGTTTATCCCCGCCCCTTCTAGTGGATGAGCAGTTCTTC.

The chain's CDR3 is CASSEGGSTNEKLFF. CDR3 coding DNA: TGTGCCAGCAGTGAAGGCGGTTCAACTAATGAAAAACTGTTTTTT. This chain connects TRBV6-1 to TRBJ1-4; D remains ambiguous. V was shortened by 1 base and J by 0 bases, with 6 bases between the two germline ends. The CDR3 contains 15 residues. From germline, CDR1 is MNHNS and CDR2 SASEGT.

Note on this clone: Other DNA sequences in this specimen translate into the identical CDR3. V is TRBV5-1 and J is TRBJ2-7, with TRBD1 identical over 7 bases. CDR1 is SGHRS, CDR2 YFSETQ, per germline. There are 13 residues in the CDR3. With V trimmed by 4 bases and J by 2 bases, 3 bases remained unmatched. The CDR3 loop is CASSLDRPYEQYF. The DNA for the CDR3 is TGCGCCAGCAGCCTGGACAGGCCCTACGAGCAGTACTTC.

The chain recombines TRBV11-2 with TRBJ2-4; TRBD1 aligns across 10 bases. Trimming at V came to 5 bases and at J to 6 bases, leaving 4 bases not matched to a gene. Germline assignment: CDR1 SGHAT and CDR2 FQNNGV. The CDR3 length is 14 residues. CDR3 bases: TGTGCCAGCAGCCCATGGACAGGGGGAAACATTCAGTACTTC. Translated: CASSPWTGGNIQYF.

This clone was seen once. This rearrangement joins TRBV19 to TRBJ1-5; TRBD1 agrees at 12 bases. V dropped 3 bases and J dropped 6; count of bases not matched to a gene: 12. In germline, CDR1 is LNHDA, CDR2 SQIVND (reference sequence). The CDR3 totals 18 residues. The DNA for the CDR3 is TGTGCCAGTAGTATTATACCCGCCGGGACAGGGGGCGGTCAGCCCCAGCATTTT. Translating gives CASSIIPAGTGGGQPQHF.

The CDR3 sequence: CASSPWDTLTADTQYF. In DNA, the CDR3 is TGTGCCAGCAGCCCTTGGGACACGCTTACCGCAGATACGCAGTATTTT. The V call is TRBV11-2, the J call TRBJ2-3, with D tentatively TRBD1 (6 bases). Germline CDR1 reads SGHAT; CDR2 reads FQNNGV. V was trimmed by 5 bases and J by 4 bases, leaving 19 bases between them. This CDR3 contains 16 residues.

J is TRBJ2-1 and V is TRBV7-9; D is uncertain. CDR1 SEHNR and CDR2 FQNEAQ come from the germline V gene (reference sequence). The germline V and J ends were trimmed by 5 bases and 6 bases, with 5 bases remaining between them. This CDR3 contains 11 residues. Here the CDR3 reads CASSPSNEQFF. The CDR3 coding sequence is TGTGCCAGCAGCCCTAGCAATGAGCAGTTCTTC.

This chain connects TRBV28 to TRBJ1-5; D possibly corresponds to TRBD1 (5 bases). CDR1 and CDR2 from the germline V gene are MDHEN and SYDVKM. Between the trimmed V and J ends, which lost 7 bases and 4 bases, there was a span of 17 bases. The CDR3 is 15 amino acids. CDR3 amino acids: CASTPLGEENQPQHF. In DNA, the CDR3 is TGTGCCAGCACCCCCTTGGGGGAAGAAAATCAGCCCCAGCATTTT.

CDR3 region: CASSLLGLAGGEQYF. For the CDR3, the DNA is TGTGCCAGCAGCTTACTGGGACTAGCAGGGGGCGAGCAGTACTTC. The chain carries TRBV7-8 and TRBJ2-7, with TRBD2 matching 9 bases. The CDR3 extends over 15 amino acids. Losses at the gene ends were 2 bases for V and 6 bases for J; bases not matched to a gene: 8. Germline CDR1 reads SGHVS; CDR2 reads FQNEAQ.

V usage is TRBV7-9 and J usage is TRBJ2-3; D is perhaps TRBD1 or TRBD2 (5 bases each). This CDR3 spans 14 amino acids. The germline V gene encodes CDR1 SEHNR and CDR2 FQNEAQ (reference sequence). V lost 5 bases and J lost 7, with 16 bases in between. The DNA of the CDR3 is TGTGCCAGCAGCCCCCGGGACCTCCCGTATACGCAGTATTTT. Translating gives CASSPRDLPYTQYF. Using reference TRBV7-9 and TRBJ2-3 for the parts outside the CDR3, the full variable domain is DTGVSQNPRHKITKRGQNVTFRCDPISEHNRLYWYRQTLGQGPEFLTYFQNEAQLEKSRLLSDRFSAERPKGSFSTLEIQRTEQGDSAMYLCASSPRDLPYTQYFGPGTRLTVL.

The DNA of the CDR3 is TGTGCCAGCAGCTTAGCCGGGTACAATGAGCAGTTCTTC. This codes for CASSLAGYNEQFF. This rearrangement joins TRBV11-2 to TRBJ2-1; no definite D call. V lost 1 base and J 4 bases, leaving 5 bases between the germline ends. The CDR3 spans 13 residues. CDR1 SGHAT and CDR2 FQNNGV come from the germline V gene.

CDR3 sequence: CAWSLEPSGRAVQYF. The CDR3 DNA follows: TGTGCCTGGAGTTTGGAACCTAGCGGGAGGGCCGTGCAGTACTTC. The chain combines TRBV30 with TRBJ2-7, with TRBD2 matching over 12 bases. Trimming took 2 bases from V and 9 from J; bases not matched to a gene: 11. The germline CDR1 and CDR2 sequences are GTSNPN and SVGIG (reference sequence). The CDR3 loop spans 15 amino acids.